The clone carrying this T cell receptor beta chain has more than one count but fewer than ten. Original analysis: Reference gene primer amplification gave estimated nucleated cell counts. The assay was immunoSEQ multiplex PCR, and TCRdb's table has in-frame clones only and misses some. For V, J and clone size, that table is used; D and trimming come from the DNA. The sample lists some 70,000 clones, around 67% seen once, with more than 20% in the top ten. V dropped 4 bases and J dropped 12; count of bases not matched to a gene: 12. The germline gives CDR1 SGHTA, CDR2 FQGNSA. This CDR3 is built from 14 residues. This specimen belongs to a study of blood T cell repertoires in COVID-19. Looking at the study overall: Material from acute and convalescent COVID-19 was sourced from the United States, Italy and Spain. The cDNA or gDNA used as material had been derived from T cells, B-cell-depleted T cells, or PBMCs.

The sequenced sample consisted of peripheral blood. The TCR originated in a man in his sixties with acute or convalescent COVID-19. The V and J genes are TRBV7-2 and TRBJ2-3; 8 positions agree with TRBD1. The CDR3 DNA reads TGTGCCAGCAGCTCGCCATCCGGACAGGGTTCACAGTATTTT. The encoded protein is CASSSPSGQGSQYF.